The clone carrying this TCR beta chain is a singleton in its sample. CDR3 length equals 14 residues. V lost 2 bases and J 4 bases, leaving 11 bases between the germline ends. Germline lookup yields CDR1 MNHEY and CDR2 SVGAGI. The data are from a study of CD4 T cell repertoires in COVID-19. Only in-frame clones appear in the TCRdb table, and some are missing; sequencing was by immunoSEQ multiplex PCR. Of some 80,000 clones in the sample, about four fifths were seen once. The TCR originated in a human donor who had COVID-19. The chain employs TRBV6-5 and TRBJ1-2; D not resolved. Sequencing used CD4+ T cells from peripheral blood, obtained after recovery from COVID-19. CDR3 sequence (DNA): TGTGCCAGCAGTTACCAGACTGGCGGCTATGGCTACACCTTC. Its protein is CASSYQTGGYGYTF.